The rows below give T cell receptor beta chains drawn from one sample of a study of Graves' ophthalmopathy and Graves' hyperthyroidism. MiXCR, applied by TCRdb to the multiplex PCR reads, yields one record per CDR3 protein. The repertoire holds fewer than 600,000 distinct CDR3 sequences, around an eighth seen once, with about a tenth in the top ten. Material for sequencing was blood. The receptors originated from a woman aged 30 to 39 with Graves' ophthalmopathy. CDR3s include the opening cysteine and the closing phenylalanine or tryptophan. The D gene is left open where the match is weak. The size of a clone is reported for some rows only, either as once, few or many, or as a class for expanded clones.

CDR3nt	CDR3aa	v_gene	d_gene	j_gene	abundance
TGCGCCAGCAGCTTGAGTCACCAGAACCCCCAAGAGACCCAGTACTTC	CASSLSHQNPQETQYF	TRBV5-1	-	TRBJ2-5	many
TGTGCCAGCAGGGGGACAGGGTGGGGACAAGAGACCCAGTACTTC	CASRGTGWGQETQYF	TRBV2	TRBD1	TRBJ2-5	many
TGTGCCACCAGCAGAGACAAGTTGGCCGGGGAGCTGTTTTTT	CATSRDKLAGELFF	TRBV15	-	TRBJ2-2	many
TGTGCCAGCAGAATGGGACTGTCCTACGAGCAGTACTTC	CASRMGLSYEQYF	TRBV12-3/TRBV12-4	-	TRBJ2-7	-
TGTGCCAGTAGTATAATCGAGAGAGCTAACTATGGCTACACCTTC	CASSIIERANYGYTF	TRBV19	-	TRBJ1-2	many
TGTGCCAGCAGGACAACCAGGGATCCCAGCTCCTATAATTCACCCCTCCACTTT	CASRTTRDPSSYNSPLHF	TRBV6-4	-	TRBJ1-6	-
TGTGCCAGCAGTTACTCGAGCCATTTCTCTGGAAACACCATATATTTT	CASSYSSHFSGNTIYF	TRBV6-5	-	TRBJ1-3	many
TGTGCCAGCTCACCAAAATTAGGGGGCGCGGAGACCCAGTACTTC	CASSPKLGGAETQYF	TRBV18	TRBD1	TRBJ2-5	few
TGTGCCAGCAACAACATACCCACAGGGGGCCCCACCGGGGAGCTGTTTTTT	CASNNIPTGGPTGELFF	TRBV12-3/TRBV12-4	TRBD1	TRBJ2-2	few
TGTGCCAGCAGCCCCGGGACTAGCGGGTCGAGCTCCTACGAGCAGTACTTC	CASSPGTSGSSSYEQYF	TRBV11-2	TRBD2	TRBJ2-7	many
TGTGCCAGCAGTACAGGGGGTACCTTTTCCTACGAGCAGTACTTC	CASSTGGTFSYEQYF	TRBV11-3	TRBD1	TRBJ2-7	-
TGTGCCAGCAGCTTAGCGTCCAGGAACACTGAAGCTTTCTTT	CASSLASRNTEAFF	TRBV7-8	-	TRBJ1-1	many
TGTGCCAGCAGCTTGGAGTGGCAGTTGAACTCTGAAGCTTTCTTT	CASSLEWQLNSEAFF	TRBV5-5	-	TRBJ1-1	-
TGTGCCAGCAGTGAAGAGGGGGGGTTCACTGAAGCTTTCTTT	CASSEEGGFTEAFF	TRBV6-1	-	TRBJ1-1	many
TGTGCCTGGAATGTTGGGTCCGAGGCTTTCTTT	CAWNVGSEAFF	TRBV30	-	TRBJ1-1	many
TGTGCCAGCATAACAGTTGATCAGCCCCAGCATTTT	CASITVDQPQHF	TRBV12-3/TRBV12-4	-	TRBJ1-5	many
TGCAGCGTTGATCAGAGCGGGGCGGGCCGGGGGGAGCAGTACTTC	CSVDQSGAGRGEQYF	TRBV29-1	TRBD2	TRBJ2-7	-
TGTGCCAGCAGTTTATTGGGACAGGGGCGCTCTGGCTACACCTTC	CASSLLGQGRSGYTF	TRBV28	TRBD1	TRBJ1-2	-
TGCAGTGCTAGGGCAGACAGAGCAATCAAGAGCAATCAGCCCCAGCATTTT	CSARADRAIKSNQPQHF	TRBV20-1	-	TRBJ1-5	many
TGTGCCAGCAGGCCAAGCGCGGGCAGGCCGTACTTC	CASRPSAGRPYF	TRBV6-5	-	TRBJ2-7	many
TGTGCCAGCAGCTCTGACTCGTTAGCCAAAAACATTCAGTACTTC	CASSSDSLAKNIQYF	TRBV7-9	-	TRBJ2-4	many
TGTGCCAGCAGCGGCTGGGACCGCTCCTACGAGCAGTACTTC	CASSGWDRSYEQYF	TRBV3-1	-	TRBJ2-7	many
TGTGCCAGCACCGTACAGGGGGCAGGGGACTATGGCTACACCTTC	CASTVQGAGDYGYTF	TRBV7-9	TRBD1	TRBJ1-2	many
TGTGCCAGCAGTCCACAGGGCGGCTATGGCTACACCTTC	CASSPQGGYGYTF	TRBV27	-	TRBJ1-2	many
TGTGCCAGCAGCTGGGACAGGGGGCAGGGTGAAGCTTTCTTT	CASSWDRGQGEAFF	TRBV6-1	TRBD1	TRBJ1-1	many
TGCGCCAGCAGCCAAGCGATAAGCATGAACACTGAAGCTTTCTTT	CASSQAISMNTEAFF	TRBV4-1	-	TRBJ1-1	many
TGTGCCAGCATCCCCTGGCGCTACGAGCAGTACTTC	CASIPWRYEQYF	TRBV6-1	-	TRBJ2-7	-
TGTGCCAGCAGCGGCCCGTACTCTGGAAACACCATATATTTT	CASSGPYSGNTIYF	TRBV12-3/TRBV12-4	-	TRBJ1-3	many
TGTGCCAGCAGTTACCTGATATCCTACGAGCAGTACTTC	CASSYLISYEQYF	TRBV6-5	-	TRBJ2-7	once
TGTGCCAGCAGTACCCCAGGGGCATACACTGAAGCTTTCTTT	CASSTPGAYTEAFF	TRBV6-1	-	TRBJ1-1	many
TGTGCCAGTAGTATCCCCGGGACGAACACTGAAGCTTTCTTT	CASSIPGTNTEAFF	TRBV19	-	TRBJ1-1	many
TGTGCCAGTAGTATAGAGGCGTCTAGCCTGATAAAAAACATTCAGTACTTC	CASSIEASSLIKNIQYF	TRBV19	-	TRBJ2-4	many
TGTGCCTGGAGGGGGACGGGGATCTCCTATAATTCACCCCTCCACTTT	CAWRGTGISYNSPLHF	TRBV30	-	TRBJ1-6	many
TGTGCCAGCAGTTTATGGGCCGGAAACTATGGCTACACCTTC	CASSLWAGNYGYTF	TRBV28	-	TRBJ1-2	many
TGTGCCAGCAGTTACACGGGGAGGGGCGAGCAGTACTTC	CASSYTGRGEQYF	TRBV6-5	TRBD2	TRBJ2-7	many
TGTGCCAGCAGCCATTCCCCCCGGTCCGAGCAGTACTTC	CASSHSPRSEQYF	TRBV13	-	TRBJ2-7	many
TGTGCCAGCAGTCCCCTGGACAGGAACTACGAGCAGTACTTC	CASSPLDRNYEQYF	TRBV27	TRBD1	TRBJ2-7	many
TGTGCCAGCACCTCTTTCGAGGGAACTGGCTATGGCTACACCTTC	CASTSFEGTGYGYTF	TRBV28	-	TRBJ1-2	many
TGCAGCGTTGAATACGGGACGGGAGGCTACGAGCAGTACTTC	CSVEYGTGGYEQYF	TRBV29-1	TRBD2	TRBJ2-7	few
TGTGCCAGCAGTCCCTCGGGGCCGGGTCCCTACGAGCAGTACTTC	CASSPSGPGPYEQYF	TRBV27	-	TRBJ2-7	many
TGTGCCAGCAGCAGGGGTGGGGTAACCATCCAAGAGACCCAGTACTTC	CASSRGGVTIQETQYF	TRBV5-4	-	TRBJ2-5	-
TGTGCCACCAGCAGAGATCAAGGCAGGGAAGCTTTCTTT	CATSRDQGREAFF	TRBV15	-	TRBJ1-1	many
TGTGCCAGCAGTGAAGTCCAGGCAGGGGGCAATCTAAGGCCCCAGCATTTT	CASSEVQAGGNLRPQHF	TRBV2	TRBD1	TRBJ1-5	few
TGTGCCAGCAAGGTCGAGGGGATGAACACTGAAGCTTTCTTT	CASKVEGMNTEAFF	TRBV6-5	-	TRBJ1-1	many
TGTGCCAGCAGTGGAACAGGGGGCCCGCCCCAGCATTTT	CASSGTGGPPQHF	TRBV12-3/TRBV12-4	TRBD1	TRBJ1-5	few
TGTGCCAGCAGTAAACTCCTAGAACTCGAGCAGTACTTC	CASSKLLELEQYF	TRBV2	-	TRBJ2-7	-
TGTGCCTGGAGTGTTCTCGCGAGGGAAGCTTTCTTT	CAWSVLAREAFF	TRBV30	-	TRBJ1-1	many
TGTGCCAGCAGCCGCGACAGGGGCCATGGCTACACCTTC	CASSRDRGHGYTF	TRBV6-2/TRBV6-3	TRBD1	TRBJ1-2	many
TGTGCCAGCAGTTCCTCGGGGCCCCAAGAGACCCAGTACTTC	CASSSSGPQETQYF	TRBV12-3/TRBV12-4	-	TRBJ2-5	many
TGCAGTGCTAGAGACCCAGGGAGCTCAATCACTGAAGCTTTCTTT	CSARDPGSSITEAFF	TRBV20-1	-	TRBJ1-1	many